These 20 T cell receptor beta chains share one sample of origin, sequenced in a study of CD8+ T cells in alopecia areata. cDNA reverse transcribed from extracted RNA served as the sequencing template. Only in-frame clones appear in the TCRdb table, and some are missing; sequencing was by immunoSEQ multiplex PCR. The sample yields about 150,000 clones, less than 75% seen once. The sequenced sample consisted of CD8+ T cells sorted from blood. The receptor set was obtained from a human donor in good health.

The V and J genes are TRBV29-1 and TRBJ2-2; 7 bases are shared with TRBD2. Germline CDR1 reads SQVTM; CDR2 reads ANQGSEA. This CDR3 region has 12 residues. V lost 6 bases, J lost 5 bases, and 3 bases stayed unmatched. Written as DNA, the CDR3 is TGCAGCGTGGACGGGGGGACCGGGGAGCTGTTTTTT. This gives the protein CSVDGGTGELFF.

Here the CDR3 DNA reads TGCGCCAGCAGCTTGAAGGGGGAGGGCCGGAATGAGCAGTTCTTC. It codes for CASSLKGEGRNEQFF. The chain joins TRBV5-1 to TRBJ2-1; D is possibly TRBD2 (7 bases). CDR3 length: 15 amino acids. CDR1 SGHRS and CDR2 YFSETQ come from the germline V gene. V lost 1 base and J 7 bases, leaving 15 bases between the germline ends.

This clone showed up just a few times. The chain carries TRBV29-1 and TRBJ2-7; TRBD1 aligns across 9 bases. V lost 4 bases, J lost 5 bases, and 3 bases stayed unmatched. There are 12 residues in the CDR3. The germline CDR1 and CDR2 sequences are SQVTM and ANQGSEA. CDR3 DNA: TGCAGCGTTGGGACAGGGGACGACGAGCAGTACTTC. Translation gives CSVGTGDDEQYF.

The chain employs TRBV29-1 and TRBJ1-1; possibly TRBD1 for D (5 bases). V lost 4 bases and J 0 bases, leaving 18 bases between the germline ends. The CDR3 loop spans 16 amino acids. Germline assignment: CDR1 SQVTM and CDR2 ANQGSEA. The CDR3 DNA follows: TGCAGCGTTGGCCGTAGAGGACAAGGGATGAACACTGAAGCTTTCTTT. Its translation: CSVGRRGQGMNTEAFF. Drawing the rest from reference TRBV29-1 and TRBJ1-1, the complete variable domain is SAVISQKPSRDICQRGTSLTIQCQVDSQVTMMFWYRQQPGQSLTLIATANQGSEATYESGFVIDKFPISRPNLTFSTLTVSNMSPEDSSIYLCSVGRRGQGMNTEAFFGQGTRLTVV.

This clone was seen a single time. V and J are TRBV29-1 and TRBJ2-3; D tentatively fits TRBD1 or TRBD2 (7 bases each). The CDR3 contains 13 residues. Trimming stripped 8 bases from V and 2 bases from J, with 14 bases between. Germline V gene sequence: CDR1 SQVTM, CDR2 ANQGSEA. The CDR3 region is CSKRDSYTDTQYF. The DNA of the CDR3 is TGCAGCAAGCGGGACAGCTACACAGATACGCAGTATTTT.

The V call is TRBV6-6, the J call TRBJ1-2; 7 bases match TRBD1. The germline gives CDR1 MNHNY, CDR2 SVGAGI (reference sequence). The CDR3 length is 14 residues. The ends lost 8 bases at V and 2 bases at J; junction bases unmatched: 8. The CDR3 region is CASDSGTANYGYTF. The CDR3, as DNA: TGTGCCAGCGACTCCGGGACAGCCAACTATGGCTACACCTTC.

This chain's CDR3 is CAISGPGTGDAFF. The CDR3 nucleotides are TGTGCCATCAGTGGTCCCGGGACAGGGGACGCTTTCTTT. This sequence joins TRBV10-3 and TRBJ1-1, with 10 bases aligning to TRBD1. After removal of 4 bases from V and 11 bases from J, the junction contained 7 bases not matched to a gene. The CDR3 is 13 amino acids. The germline gives CDR1 ENHRY, CDR2 SYGVKD.

The chain has TRBV27 and TRBJ2-3, with D possibly being TRBD1 (6 bases). The CDR3 totals 16 residues. Germline values: CDR1 MNHEY, CDR2 SMNVEV (reference sequence). The ends were cut back, 3 bases at V and 6 bases at J, with 19 bases in the middle. The CDR3 sequence: CASSFYLPRTEDTQYF. The CDR3 region has the DNA TGTGCCAGCAGTTTCTATCTACCCCGGACAGAGGATACGCAGTATTTT.

This clone was counted ten times or more. The rearrangement uses TRBV6-4 and TRBJ2-2; possible D gene TRBD1, 5 bases. V dropped 2 bases and J dropped 2 bases, with 6 bases sitting between them. The germline CDR1 and CDR2 sequences are MRHNA and SNTAGT. This CDR3 has 14 residues. The chain's CDR3 is CASSDRGNTGELFF. Written as DNA, the CDR3 is TGTGCCAGCAGTGACAGGGGAAACACCGGGGAGCTGTTTTTT.

The chain is built from TRBV29-1 and TRBJ2-2; a weak D match, TRBD1 (6 bases). The CDR3 length is 12 residues. V lost 7 bases, J lost 6 bases, and 12 bases lay in between. Germline lookup yields CDR1 SQVTM and CDR2 ANQGSEA. The CDR3 bases are TGCAGCGCCCCAGGGGTTGCCGGGGAGCTGTTTTTT. Its protein product is CSAPGVAGELFF.

The chain links TRBV6-5 to TRBJ2-1, with D possibly TRBD2 on 5 matching bases. Germline values: CDR1 MNHEY, CDR2 SVGAGI. V shed 5 bases and J shed 3 bases, with 14 bases lying between them. This CDR3 is 15 amino acids long. The chain's CDR3 is CASSTDSAYYNEQFF. The CDR3 nucleotides are TGTGCCAGCAGTACCGATAGCGCCTACTACAATGAGCAGTTCTTC.

The count of this clone is one. The chain employs TRBV4-1 and TRBJ2-7; 7 nucleotides line up with TRBD1. Germline V gene sequence: CDR1 MGHRA, CDR2 YSYEKL. This CDR3 spans 15 amino acids. The V and J ends lost 0 bases and 2 bases, in that order; junction bases with no gene match: 4. In DNA form, the CDR3 reads TGCGCCAGCAGCCAAGATGGCAGGGGGACCTACGAGCAGTACTTC. It yields the protein CASSQDGRGTYEQYF.

The chain links TRBV27 to TRBJ2-1, with 8 bases lining up with TRBD1. The CDR3 is made up of 11 amino acids. Per the germline V gene, CDR1 is MNHEY and CDR2 is SMNVEV (reference sequence). Trimming cost V 11 bases and J 8 bases; bases outside gene matches: 5. The DNA of the CDR3 is TGTGCCTGCGGACAGGGCCATGAGCAGTTCTTC. This sequence encodes CACGQGHEQFF.

This clone has just a few counts. The chain carries TRBV7-7 and TRBJ2-2; D tentatively fits TRBD1 or TRBD2 (5 bases each). The V end was cut by 5 bases, the J end by 7 bases, with 17 bases between. Germline CDR1 SSHAT, CDR2 FNYEAQ (reference sequence). The CDR3 consists of 15 residues. The CDR3 protein is CASSPPSGSGGELFF. For the CDR3, the DNA is TGTGCCAGCAGCCCGCCGTCAGGGAGTGGCGGGGAGCTGTTTTTT. The whole variable domain, remainder taken from reference TRBV7-7 and TRBJ2-2, is GAGVSQSPRYKVTKRGQDVTLRCDPISSHATLYWYQQALGQGPEFLTYFNYEAQPDKSGLPSDRFSAERPEGSISTLTIQRTEQRDSAMYRCASSPPSGSGGELFFGEGSRLTVL.

The V gene is TRBV29-1, the J gene TRBJ1-1; D remains ambiguous. This CDR3 region has 11 residues. With 7 bases removed from V and 8 bases from J, the gap between germline ends came to 14 bases. Germline values: CDR1 SQVTM, CDR2 ANQGSEA. DNA for the CDR3: TGCAGCGCCCGCTCAGGCACCGAAGCTTTCTTT. It is translated as CSARSGTEAFF.

The chain joins TRBV28 to TRBJ1-2; D is undetermined. The V gene lost 6 bases and the J gene lost 7 bases, with 15 bases spanning the gap. CDR1 and CDR2 (germline): MDHEN, SYDVKM. This CDR3 is built from 13 residues. Here the CDR3 reads CASSRTPSPGYTF. The CDR3 bases are TGTGCCAGCAGCCGGACCCCCTCCCCTGGCTACACCTTC.

V and J are TRBV19 and TRBJ1-1; 7 positions agree with TRBD1. CDR1 is LNHDA and CDR2 is SQIVND in the germline V gene (reference sequence). Losses at the gene ends were 10 bases for V and 6 bases for J; bases not matched to a gene: 8. This CDR3 is 12 amino acids long. DNA of the CDR3: TGTGCCAAAACTACAGGGGAAGCTGAAGCTTTCTTT. Translating it yields CAKTTGEAEAFF.

The count of this clone is one. The rearrangement links TRBV7-2 to TRBJ2-3; tentatively, D is TRBD1 or TRBD2 (5 bases each). From germline, CDR1 is SGHTA and CDR2 FQGNSA. With 3 bases removed from V and 1 base from J, the gap between germline ends came to 11 bases. The length of the CDR3 is 15 residues. CDR3 DNA: TGTGCCAGCAGCTTCGGGGCAGCTCGCACAGATACGCAGTATTTT. Amino acid sequence: CASSFGAARTDTQYF.

This clone was seen a few times. The chain links TRBV6-7 to TRBJ1-1; D perhaps matches TRBD1 (6 bases). TRBV6-7 is an open reading frame, and its role is uncertain. Deletions cut 9 bases from V and 1 base from J, with 15 bases between. The CDR3 is made up of 14 amino acids. The CDR3 bases are TGTGCCAGGGATACAGGGTCCCCGAACACTGAAGCTTTCTTT. This gives the protein CARDTGSPNTEAFF.

The chain uses TRBV30 and TRBJ2-3, with TRBD1 as a possible D gene (6 bases). V was clipped by 1 base and J by 0 bases, with 8 bases between them. This CDR3 has 14 residues. Germline CDR1 GTSNPN, CDR2 SVGIG (reference sequence). CDR3 sequence (DNA): TGTGCCTGGAGTGCGGACAGCAGCACAGATACGCAGTATTTT. It encodes CAWSADSSTDTQYF.